The 5 T cell receptor beta chains below all came from one sample that was sequenced in a study of T cells in Graves' hyperthyroidism and ophthalmopathy. TCR beta CDR3 sequences were amplified from RNA transcripts. Primed by the HTBI set, a first-round RT-PCR was run on the TCR CDR3. TCRdb redid the calling of the multiplex PCR reads with MiXCR, one entry per CDR3 protein. The sample yields roughly 420,000 distinct CDR3 sequences, 15% to 18% seen once. Specimen: blood. These receptors came from a woman younger than 35 with Graves' hyperthyroidism.

The sample holds many counts of this clonotype. The chain links TRBV2 to TRBJ1-5; 11 bases line up with TRBD1. The CDR3 has 14 amino acids. Trimming cost V 6 bases and J 7 bases; bases outside gene matches: 5. Germline V gene lookup returns CDR1 SNHLY and CDR2 FYNNEI. CDR3 in amino acids: CASRGQGERQPQHF. CDR3 in DNA: TGTGCCAGCAGGGGACAGGGGGAAAGGCAGCCCCAGCATTTT.

This clonotype was observed many times. The chain combines TRBV20-1 with TRBJ1-5; TRBD1 matches at 8 bases. V shed 6 bases, J shed 3 bases, and the junction held 13 bases outside the gene matches. The CDR3 is made up of 16 amino acids. Germline V CDR1 and CDR2: DFQATT, SNEGSKA (reference sequence). DNA of the CDR3: TGCAGTGCCCTAACCCCCGGGACAGGAATCAATCAGCCCCAGCATTTT. Its translation is CSALTPGTGINQPQHF.

This clonotype was counted a single time. The J gene is TRBJ2-5, the V gene TRBV10-3; 9 bases fit TRBD1. The CDR3 runs 15 residues. The V segment lost 6 bases and the J segment 3 bases; nucleotides outside the gene matches: 8. Germline V gene data show CDR1 as ENHRY and CDR2 as SYGVKD. The CDR3 loop reads CAISRDRELEETQYF. Here the CDR3 DNA reads TGTGCCATCAGCCGGGACAGGGAATTGGAAGAGACCCAGTACTTC.

This chain joins TRBV20-1 and TRBJ1-1; D call uncertain. This CDR3 contains 16 residues. The germline V gene has CDR1 DFQATT and CDR2 SNEGSKA (reference sequence). Trimming stripped 6 bases from V and 0 bases from J, with 20 bases between. CDR3 coding DNA: TGCAGTGCCAGCAGTGAAGCGAGGACGCTGAACACTGAAGCTTTCTTT. This sequence encodes CSASSEARTLNTEAFF.

This rearrangement joins TRBV7-6 to TRBJ1-5; D is possibly TRBD1 (6 bases). The V gene's germline CDR1 is SGHVS and CDR2 FNYEAQ. V shed 4 bases and J shed 8 bases, with 15 bases lying between them. The CDR3 extends over 14 amino acids. The CDR3, as DNA: TGTGCCAGCAGCTCGAGGGGGGATGGAGAGCCCCAGCATTTT. Its translation is CASSSRGDGEPQHF.